Following are 5 T cell receptor beta chains from one sample sequenced in a study of blood T cell repertoires in COVID-19. This table comes from immunoSEQ multiplex PCR, and its TCRdb copy is limited to in-frame clones, with some not included. The sample yields fewer than 20,000 clones, around 85% seen once. Specimen: peripheral blood. The receptors were gathered from a man aged 40-50 years with active or convalescent COVID-19.

This clone was seen a single time. J is TRBJ1-2 and V is TRBV19; 8 nucleotides line up with TRBD1. This CDR3 is 14 amino acids long. CDR1 is LNHDA and CDR2 is SQIVND in the germline V gene (reference sequence). With 8 bases clipped from V and 6 bases from J, the junction kept 11 bases outside the gene matches. The CDR3 is CASGGPSTGDGYTF. DNA of the CDR3: TGTGCCAGTGGGGGACCTTCGACAGGGGATGGCTACACCTTC.

This chain joins TRBV6-5 and TRBJ2-5; 8 positions agree with TRBD2. The CDR3 length is 15 residues. From germline, CDR1 is MNHEY and CDR2 SVGAGI. After removal of 2 bases from V and 5 bases from J, the junction contained 7 bases not matched to a gene. CDR3 DNA: TGTGCCAGCAGTTACGGGAGCGGGGGCAGGGAGACCCAGTACTTC. This sequence encodes CASSYGSGGRETQYF.

The chain joins TRBV5-1 to TRBJ1-3; 7 bases line up with TRBD1. V was pared by 4 bases and J by 4 bases, with 5 bases of the junction left unmatched. The germline V gene encodes CDR1 SGHRS and CDR2 YFSETQ. The CDR3 runs to 14 residues. The CDR3 spells CASSTGTEGNTIYF. For the CDR3, the DNA is TGCGCCAGCAGCACCGGGACAGAAGGAAACACCATATATTTT.

This chain connects TRBV28 to TRBJ2-7; no reliable D call. Trimming shortened V by 4 bases and J by 0 bases, and 16 bases separated the two germline ends. This CDR3 is built from 16 residues. Germline CDR1 MDHEN, CDR2 SYDVKM. The CDR3 loop is CASSWAEESSSYEQYF. The CDR3 nucleotides read TGTGCCAGCAGTTGGGCAGAAGAATCGAGCTCCTACGAGCAGTACTTC. The whole variable domain, remainder taken from reference TRBV28 and TRBJ2-7, is DVKVTQSSRYLVKRTGEKVFLECVQDMDHENMFWYRQDPGLGLRLIYFSYDVKMKEKGDIPEGYSVSREKKERFSLILESASTNQTSMYLCASSWAEESSSYEQYFGPGTRLTVT.

The CDR3 bases are TGTGCCACCACTTCAGGGGCTGGTAATCAGCCCCAGCATTTT. Its protein is CATTSGAGNQPQHF. The gene calls are TRBV19 and TRBJ1-5; tentative D call: TRBD1 (6 bases). The CDR3 is made up of 14 amino acids. The V and J ends lost 10 bases and 4 bases respectively, with 17 bases between them. From germline, CDR1 is LNHDA and CDR2 SQIVND (reference sequence).